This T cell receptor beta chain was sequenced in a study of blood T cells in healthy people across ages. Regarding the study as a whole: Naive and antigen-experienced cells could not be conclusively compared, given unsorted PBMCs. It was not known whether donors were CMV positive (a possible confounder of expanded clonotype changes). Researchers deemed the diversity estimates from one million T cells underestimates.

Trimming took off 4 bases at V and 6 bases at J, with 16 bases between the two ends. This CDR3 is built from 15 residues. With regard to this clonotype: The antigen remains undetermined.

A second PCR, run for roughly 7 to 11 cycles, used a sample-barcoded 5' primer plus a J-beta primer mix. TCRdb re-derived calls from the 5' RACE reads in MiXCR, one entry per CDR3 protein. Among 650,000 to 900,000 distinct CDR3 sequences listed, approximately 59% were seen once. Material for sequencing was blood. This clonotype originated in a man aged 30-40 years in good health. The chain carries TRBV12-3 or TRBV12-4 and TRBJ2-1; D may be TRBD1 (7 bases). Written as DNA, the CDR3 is TGTGCCAGCAGTTCCCCCCCCAGGGGGGCCAATGAGCAGTTCTTC. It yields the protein CASSSPPRGANEQFF.